These 22 T cell receptor beta chains were sequenced from one sample in a study of tumor-infiltrating lymphocytes in primary liver carcinoma. A constant-region primer served to make TCR beta cDNA from about 0.45 ug total RNA. Investigators got TCR beta libraries out of three nested multiplex PCR rounds, done with slightly modified ARM-PCR. Investigators reported that the first two PCR rounds, at 9 to 11 cycles each, used TRBV1-TRBV30 forward primers with a C-beta reverse primer. TCRdb reprocessed the multiplex PCR reads with MiXCR, giving one entry per CDR3 protein. This sample has approximately 100,000 distinct CDR3 sequences, with about two thirds found just once. Starting material for RNA and DNA co-extraction consisted of about 20-30 mg of unsorted bulk tissue. The specimen sequenced was liver tumor tissue from sampling region 2. Regarding subset: tumor region T2, inferior pole. The receptor source for this set is a woman in her sixties with primary liver carcinoma and hepatitis B virus infection.

V gene TRBV14 combines with J gene TRBJ2-2; 9 bases match TRBD2. The V and J ends lost 1 base and 3 bases, in that order; junction bases with no gene match: 0. CDR1 and CDR2 from the germline V gene are SGHDN and FVKESK. CDR3 length: 15 amino acids. CDR3 sequence (DNA): TGTGCCAGCAGCCAAGGACTAGCGGACACCGGGGAGCTGTTTTTT. This translates into CASSQGLADTGELFF.

As for this clonotype: This could be a read error, since a much larger clone is one nucleotide away. The V call is TRBV7-9, the J call TRBJ2-7; D not certain. CDR3 length: 14 residues. Germline loops: CDR1 SEHNR, CDR2 FQNEAQ (reference sequence). CDR3 region: CASSLEVASYKQYF. The CDR3 region has the DNA TGTGCCAGCAGCTTAGAGGTGGCCTCCTACAAGCAGTACTTC. Variable domain in full (rest from reference TRBV7-9 and TRBJ2-7): DTGVSQNPRHKITKRGQNVTFRCDPISEHNRLYWYRQTLGQGPEFLTYFQNEAQLEKSRLLSDRFSAERPKGSFSTLEIQRTEQGDSAMYLCASSLEVASYKQYFGPGTRLTVT.

The chain couples TRBV12-3 or TRBV12-4 to TRBJ2-6; D gene uncertain. V lost 7 bases to trimming and J lost 3 bases, with 7 bases between them. CDR3 length: 13 residues. The DNA for the CDR3 is TGTGCCAGCATTCTAGTTGGGGCCAACGTCCTGACTTTC. Residues: CASILVGANVLTF.

This clonotype was seen at least ten times. The gene calls are TRBV6-5 and TRBJ1-1, with TRBD1 as a possible D gene (5 bases). V was shortened by 7 bases and J by 12 bases, with 21 bases between the two germline ends. CDR1 is MNHEY and CDR2 is SVGAGI in the germline V gene. The CDR3 is 13 amino acids. The CDR3 sequence is CASTPPGLTMSFF. The DNA of the CDR3 is TGTGCCAGCACCCCCCCGGGACTTACGATGTCTTTCTTT.

Worth noting for this clonotype: Since the CDR3 does not end with the conserved phenylalanine or tryptophan, this likely comes from a read error. This rearrangement joins TRBV11-2 to TRBJ2-1; 7 bases are a match to TRBD1. This CDR3 has 17 amino acids. CDR1 is SGHAT, CDR2 FQNNGV, per germline. CDR3 in amino acids: CGSSLQPGQRFYNEQFL. As DNA, the CDR3 is TGTGGCAGCAGCTTACAACCGGGACAGAGATTCTACAATGAGCAGTTCTTA.

On this clonotype itself: The CDR3 carries no conserved terminal phenylalanine or tryptophan, so it likely arises from a read error. The genes are TRBV11-2 and TRBJ2-1; D remains unclear. The CDR3 is 16 amino acids. Trimming removed 7 bases at V and 0 bases at J, with 16 bases between. The V gene's germline CDR1 is SGHAT and CDR2 FQNNGV. Here the CDR3 DNA reads TGTGCCAGCAACACCCTTCTAGTCAGCTCCTACAATGAGCAGTTCCTC. Protein: CASNTLLVSSYNEQFL.

Worth noting for this clonotype: It may be a read error: a sequence one base away is much more abundant. V usage is TRBV12-3 or TRBV12-4 and J usage is TRBJ1-1; D is undetermined. CDR3 length: 13 residues. V was pared by 5 bases and J by 4 bases, with 11 bases between. Here the CDR3 reads CASSPNWGTEAFF. CDR3 nucleotide sequence: TGTGCCAGCAGTCCAAACTGGGGCACTGAAGCTTTCTTT.

Comment on this clonotype: One end of the junction varies from germline; a read error may be responsible. The rearrangement uses TRBV11-3 and TRBJ2-4; D may be TRBD1 or TRBD2 (5 bases each). Germline-derived CDR1 and CDR2 are SGHNT and YENEEA. The CDR3 consists of 15 residues. The CDR3 DNA follows: TGCGCCAGCGGCTTCGAGGGGACCCGCAAAAACATTCAGTACTTC. Residues: CASGFEGTRKNIQYF.

The chain has TRBV6-1 and TRBJ2-1; a weak D match, TRBD2 (6 bases). CDR1 and CDR2 from the germline V gene are MNHNS and SASEGT. The V end lost 5 bases, the J end lost 8 bases, and 25 bases lay between the germline ends. This CDR3 spans 17 amino acids. The CDR3 DNA reads as TGTGCCAGCAGTACAAGGAGAAGGGCTAGCGTATTATATGAGCAGTTCTTC. Its translation is CASSTRRRASVLYEQFF.

With regard to this clonotype: A much more abundant neighbour one base away suggests this may be a read error. This chain uses TRBV7-9 with TRBJ1-1; 8 bases fit TRBD1. The ends lost 5 bases at V and 10 bases at J; junction bases unmatched: 9. Germline V gene lookup returns CDR1 SEHNR and CDR2 FQNEAQ (reference sequence). CDR3 length equals 13 residues. The CDR3 spells CASSKGQGAGAFF. The DNA for the CDR3 is TGTGCCAGCAGCAAAGGGCAGGGGGCTGGAGCTTTCTTT. The full variable domain, completed using reference TRBV7-9 and TRBJ1-1, is DTGVSQNPRHKITKRGQNVTFRCDPISEHNRLYWYRQTLGQGPEFLTYFQNEAQLEKSRLLSDRFSAERPKGSFSTLEIQRTEQGDSAMYLCASSKGQGAGAFFGQGTRLTVV.

This chain connects TRBV10-2 to TRBJ1-5; the D is unclear. Deletions cut 3 bases from V and 6 bases from J, with 12 bases between. Germline values: CDR1 WSHSY, CDR2 SAAADI. There are 14 residues in the CDR3. Written as DNA, the CDR3 is TGCGCCAGCAGTGAATCATCTAGCGTTCAGCCCCAGCATTTT. Encoded protein: CASSESSSVQPQHF.

The V call is TRBV25-1, the J call TRBJ2-1, with 9 bases lining up with TRBD1. CDR1 MGHDK and CDR2 SYGVNS come from the germline V gene. V was clipped by 4 bases and J by 1 base; unmatched bases: 14. This CDR3 has 19 residues. This chain's CDR3 is CASSGTGQGGLESYNEQFF. The CDR3 DNA follows: TGTGCCAGCAGTGGTACGGGACAGGGCGGACTAGAATCCTACAATGAGCAGTTCTTC.

The rearrangement joins TRBV28 to TRBJ2-5; TRBD2 matches 10 bases. V dropped 5 bases and J dropped 5; count of bases not matched to a gene: 5. Germline loops: CDR1 MDHEN, CDR2 SYDVKM. There are 14 residues in the CDR3. The CDR3 reads CASSRVAGGETQYF. For the CDR3, the DNA is TGTGCCAGCAGTAGAGTAGCGGGGGGCGAGACCCAGTACTTC.

The V gene is TRBV7-3, the J gene TRBJ1-3; no clear D. Germline V gene sequence: CDR1 SGHTA, CDR2 FQGTGA. V lost 0 bases to trimming and J lost 0 bases, with 9 bases between them. There are 16 residues in the CDR3. CDR3 region: CASSLTPRDSGNTIYF. Written as DNA, the CDR3 is TGTGCCAGCAGCTTAACGCCCCGTGACTCTGGAAACACCATATATTTT.

A note on this clonotype: Compared with germline, one end of the junction differs, possibly owing to a read error. The chain combines TRBV6-1 with TRBJ2-5, with D perhaps TRBD1 (6 bases). CDR3 size: 13 residues. The germline V gene has CDR1 MNHNS and CDR2 SASEGT. The CDR3 coding sequence is TGTGCCTGCAGCCCGGGACATCAAGAGACCCAGTACTTC. Protein product: CACSPGHQETQYF.

This clonotype was found many times. V usage is TRBV30 and J usage is TRBJ1-2, with TRBD1 matching 8 bases. Per germline, CDR1 GTSNPN and CDR2 SVGIG (reference sequence). The CDR3 has 16 amino acids. The junction had 13 bases not matched to a gene; V was cut back by 2 bases and J by 5 bases. CDR3 amino acids: CAWSWGKGTGVYGYTF. The CDR3 nucleotides read TGTGCCTGGAGTTGGGGGAAAGGGACAGGAGTTTATGGCTACACCTTC. The full variable domain, rest sourced from reference TRBV30 and TRBJ1-2, is SQTIHQWPATLVQPVGSPLSLECTVEGTSNPNLYWYRQAAGRGLQLLFYSVGIGQISSEVPQNLSASRPQDRQFILSSKKLLLSDSGFYLCAWSWGKGTGVYGYTFGSGTRLTVV.

With respect to this clonotype: The germline gene is not matched at one end of the junction; a read error may be the cause. The chain is built from TRBV5-4 and TRBJ2-1, with TRBD2 matching over 13 bases. The CDR3 consists of 15 residues. Germline CDR1 and CDR2: SGHNT and YYREEE (reference sequence). This chain's CDR3 is CASSFGLAGVNERFF. CDR3 nucleotides: TGTGCCAGCAGCTTTGGACTAGCGGGAGTAAATGAGCGGTTCTTC.

In this sample, this clonotype turned up once. The junction differs from germline at one of its ends, possibly a read error. The V call is TRBV5-1, the J call TRBJ1-6; TRBD1 matches 8 bases. This CDR3 region has 17 residues. The germline V gene has CDR1 SGHRS and CDR2 YFSETQ. This CDR3 reads CASSLDATGENNSSLHF. The CDR3 DNA is TGTGCCAGCAGCTTGGATGCGACAGGGGAAAATAATTCATCCCTCCACTTT.

This clonotype was counted a single time. Given a much more abundant clone one base away, this may be a read error. CDR3 region: CVWSGISTDTQYF. CDR3 DNA: TGTGTCTGGAGTGGAATAAGCACAGATACGCAGTATTTT. The chain employs TRBV30 and TRBJ2-3; no clear D. This CDR3 comprises 13 residues. From germline, CDR1 is GTSNPN and CDR2 SVGIG (reference sequence).

V and J are TRBV11-2 and TRBJ2-2; tentatively, D is TRBD1 or TRBD2 (6 bases each). Trimming took 5 bases from V and 17 from J, leaving 27 bases between them. The CDR3 contains 15 residues. Germline V gene data show CDR1 as SGHAT and CDR2 as FQNNGV. CDR3 nucleotides: TGTGCCAGCAGCCCTCCGCAAGGACCGACTGGGGGGCTCTTTTTT. Protein: CASSPPQGPTGGLFF.

This clonotype occurred a few times. The J gene is TRBJ1-5, the V gene TRBV2; the D is unclear. The V end lost 8 bases, the J end lost 4 bases, and 12 bases lay between the germline ends. Per germline, CDR1 SNHLY and CDR2 FYNNEI. CDR3 size: 13 residues. The CDR3 coding sequence is TGTGCCAGCGGGGTGGGGATGAATCAGCCCCAGCATTTT. It specifies CASGVGMNQPQHF.

This clonotype was counted only a few times. This may stem from a read error, because a much larger clone lies one nucleotide away. This chain joins TRBV7-8 and TRBJ2-7; weak D call: TRBD1 (5 bases). Germline CDR1 SGHVS, CDR2 FQNEAQ. V dropped 3 bases and J dropped 1 base, with 16 bases sitting between them. The CDR3 runs to 16 residues. The CDR3, as DNA: TGTGCCAGCAGCTTCCGAACAGGCCGAATTTCCTACGAGCAGTACTTC. Translated, it gives CASSFRTGRISYEQYF.